The source of this T cell receptor (beta chain) is a study of T cell changes during pregnancy in multiple sclerosis (dated by TCRdb to between 2017 and 2020). For the study in its entirety: The study examined how the T cell repertoire changed over the course of pregnancy in women with multiple sclerosis.

To prepare the library, the immunoSEQ multiplex PCR assay was applied. This immuneACCESS table, as held by TCRdb, lists in-frame sequences with V and J called but not all clones. Of the missing ones, under half trace to an unresolved V gene in checked studies; the others have no known cause. The sample profile shows 65,000 to 75,000 clones; approximately 89% of them were found once. The ten largest account for approximately 1.5% of the sample. Inclusive of the bounding cysteine and phenylalanine, the CDR3 is 16 residues long. Kept here is only the CDR3 DNA, which spans 48 bases and is read in frame from base 1. Relative to germline, V is missing 5 bases and J is missing 1 base, with 8 bases of the junction outside any gene match. The germline V gene yields MDHEN for CDR1 and SYDVKM for CDR2. For this clone: Its antigen remains unidentified. No clone much larger than this one lies a single base away; base qualities are absent.

The TCR was taken from a female donor in good health, enrolled as a control in a pregnancy study. This receptor chain uses TRBV28 and TRBJ2-3, with 8 junctional bases fitting TRBD2. The sequences come from peripheral blood, collected in the third trimester of pregnancy. This receptor carries the CDR3 CASSGTAGARTDTQYF. The DNA reads as follows: TGTGCCAGCAGTGGAACAGCGGGGGCCCGCACAGATACGCAGTATTTT.